This is a list of T cell receptor beta chains from one sample in a study of T-cell reconstitution after alpha-beta-depleted transplantation in children. TCRdb re-derived calls from the PCR reads in MiXCR, one entry per CDR3 protein. The sample lists fewer than 350,000 distinct CDR3 sequences, more than 9% occurring once. The input for sequencing was peripheral blood, taken 180 days after TCRalphabeta/CD19-depleted stem cell transplant. The receptor set was obtained from a male patient under 10 years old who had a stem cell transplant for chronic granulomatous disease, so the T cells may come from the graft donor. Both conserved end residues are part of each CDR3. The D gene is left open where the match is weak. Clone size, where shown, is once, few, many, or a class for clones that have expanded.

TGTGCCAGCAGTTTATTCGGGACTAGCGGAAACAATGAGCAGTTCTTC CASSLFGTSGNNEQFF many TRBD2 TRBJ2-1 TRBV27
TGCGCCAGCAGCTTGGGAGGGGATTCCTACGAGCAGTACTTC CASSLGGDSYEQYF many NA TRBJ2-7 TRBV5-1
TGCAGCGTTGAAGTCGACAGACAAGAGACCCAGTACTTC CSVEVDRQETQYF many NA TRBJ2-5 TRBV29-1
TGTGCCAGCAGCTTACTGGGACACCCGACTTACAATGAGCAGTTCTTC CASSLLGHPTYNEQFF many NA TRBJ2-1 TRBV7-2
TGCAGTGCCCAAGCGGGAGTAAGCACAGATACGCAGTATTTT CSAQAGVSTDTQYF many TRBD2 TRBJ2-3 TRBV20-1
TGTGCCAGCTCACCAGGATATCCTGGGTATGATTTCATGAACACTGAAGCTTTCTTT CASSPGYPGYDFMNTEAFF NA NA TRBJ1-1 TRBV18
TGTGCCAGCAGTTACGCCATCTCCTACAATGAGCAGTTCTTC CASSYAISYNEQFF many NA TRBJ2-1 TRBV6-5
TGTGCCATCAGTGAGTCAGCAGCCTACGAGCAGTACTTC CAISESAAYEQYF many NA TRBJ2-7 TRBV10-3
TGTGCCAGCAGAACGACTAGCGGGGGGTACAATGAGCAGTTCTTC CASRTTSGGYNEQFF NA TRBD2 TRBJ2-1 TRBV12-3/TRBV12-4
TGTGCCAGCAGTCCCGGCCGTAGCTCCTACGAGCAGTACTTC CASSPGRSSYEQYF many NA TRBJ2-7 TRBV27
TGCGCCAGCAGCTTGGATAGCGGGAGAAATGAGCAGTTCTTC CASSLDSGRNEQFF many TRBD2 TRBJ2-1 TRBV5-1
TGCGCCAGCAGCTTGCTCGGGACTAGCGGGATATCCACCGGGGAGCTGTTTTTT CASSLLGTSGISTGELFF many TRBD2 TRBJ2-2 TRBV5-1
TGTGCCAGCTACCCGGGACTAGCGGAGTTCACAGATACGCAGTATTTT CASYPGLAEFTDTQYF many TRBD2 TRBJ2-3 TRBV7-9
TGTGCCAGCAGCTTAGTTGTGTCCGGGGAGCTGTTTTTT CASSLVVSGELFF many NA TRBJ2-2 TRBV7-2
TGTGCCAGCAGCCCAGGGGGACTAGGGGTCTACGAGCAGTACTTC CASSPGGLGVYEQYF many NA TRBJ2-7 TRBV11-2
TGCAGCGTTTCGACAGACGGACTTTACGAGCAGTACTTC CSVSTDGLYEQYF many NA TRBJ2-7 TRBV29-1
TGTGCCAGCAGGCTTACAGGGGGGGGACTCTCTGGGGCCAACGTCCTGACTTTC CASRLTGGGLSGANVLTF many NA TRBJ2-6 TRBV27
TGTGCCAGCAGGCCCCCCCAGGGGCGATCGAACACCGGGGAGCTGTTTTTT CASRPPQGRSNTGELFF many NA TRBJ2-2 TRBV7-9
TGTGCCAGCAGTCCCCCCCACCTCACAGATACGCAGTATTTT CASSPPHLTDTQYF many NA TRBJ2-3 TRBV12-3/TRBV12-4
TGTGCCAGCAGCTTAGCGTCCGGTAATGAGCAGTTCTTC CASSLASGNEQFF many NA TRBJ2-1 TRBV11-1
TGTGCCACCAGCAGACCCCGGGACAGGGGACCCTATCAGCCCCAGCATTTT CATSRPRDRGPYQPQHF many TRBD1 TRBJ1-5 TRBV15
TGTGCCAGCAGTTTATGGGCTAGCGGGAGTCCCGGGGAGCTGTTTTTT CASSLWASGSPGELFF NA TRBD2 TRBJ2-2 TRBV28
TGTGCCAGCAGTCGTTCTGACTCCTACAATGAGCAGTTCTTC CASSRSDSYNEQFF many NA TRBJ2-1 TRBV27
TGTGCCAGCAGCCGAGACCTTGGGAGTAACACCGGGGAGCTGTTTTTT CASSRDLGSNTGELFF NA NA TRBJ2-2 TRBV4-2
TGTGCCAGCAGCGAAGGGGGCCGGGGTATCACCGGGGAGCTGTTTTTT CASSEGGRGITGELFF many TRBD1 TRBJ2-2 TRBV7-8
TGTGCCAGCAGCTTAGGACTATCTGCAAACAATGAGCAGTTCTTC CASSLGLSANNEQFF many NA TRBJ2-1 TRBV11-3
TGCGCCAGCAGCGTCACGACTAGCGGGAGGCCGGCTGAGCAGTTCTTC CASSVTTSGRPAEQFF many TRBD2 TRBJ2-1 TRBV5-1
TGTGCCAGCAGTTTTGGGGGGCGCTTGGACTCCTACGAGCAGTACTTC CASSFGGRLDSYEQYF many NA TRBJ2-7 TRBV27
TGTGCCAGCAACCTCTTGGCCGGGGAGCTGTTTTTT CASNLLAGELFF many NA TRBJ2-2 TRBV12-3/TRBV12-4
TGTGCCAGCAAAGCCCGAATCGGGACCGTCTCCTACAATGAGCAGTTCTTC CASKARIGTVSYNEQFF many NA TRBJ2-1 TRBV6-1
TGTGCCAGCAGCTCCAGGACCTATGATACGCAGTATTTT CASSSRTYDTQYF many NA TRBJ2-3 TRBV7-8
TGCGCCAGCAGCTTGTTAAGCGTACGACAAGAGACCCAGTACTTC CASSLLSVRQETQYF many NA TRBJ2-5 TRBV5-1
TGTGCCAGCAGCCCTTCCGGGACTAGACAAACAGATACGCAGTATTTT CASSPSGTRQTDTQYF many TRBD2 TRBJ2-3 TRBV7-6
TGTGCCAGCAGTTACTCGGGACAGGGATACACCGGGGAGCTGTTTTTT CASSYSGQGYTGELFF many TRBD1 TRBJ2-2 TRBV6-5
TGTGCCAGTACTAGGACAGGGGTGGGTTTTAATCAGCCCCAGCATTTT CASTRTGVGFNQPQHF NA TRBD1 TRBJ1-5 TRBV19
TGTGCCAGCAGTCCAACCGACTCTGGGGCCAACGTCCTGACTTTC CASSPTDSGANVLTF many NA TRBJ2-6 TRBV12-3/TRBV12-4
TGTGCCAGCAGCCAAGATGGGCACCGGGGAACAGATACGCAGTATTTT CASSQDGHRGTDTQYF many NA TRBJ2-3 TRBV4-2
TGTGCCAGCAGCTTCGGGACAGTCCACACCGGGGAGCTGTTTTTT CASSFGTVHTGELFF many TRBD1 TRBJ2-2 TRBV5-5
TGTGCCAGCAGCCGCGTCCCCCCCTCTTATAGCAATCAGCCCCAGCATTTT CASSRVPPSYSNQPQHF few NA TRBJ1-5 TRBV6-1
TGTGCCAGCAGCCATGGGATCACAGATACGCAGTATTTT CASSHGITDTQYF NA NA TRBJ2-3 TRBV7-2
TGTGCCAGCAGTCGATACCCTAGCGGGGGTCCAGATACGCAGTATTTT CASSRYPSGGPDTQYF many TRBD2 TRBJ2-3 TRBV27
TGTGCCAGCAGCCGCATGGGGTTACAGACCCAGTACTTC CASSRMGLQTQYF many NA TRBJ2-5 TRBV7-9
TGCAGTGCTAGAGGCTCCTCGGACTTCTCCTACGAGCAGTACTTC CSARGSSDFSYEQYF many NA TRBJ2-7 TRBV20-1
TGTGCCTCCACCGGGACTCGTGAAAAACTGTTTTTT CASTGTREKLFF many NA TRBJ1-4 TRBV6-1
TGTGCCAGCAGCTTAAGGGGGGTCGGGACTAGCGGTATTAGCTCCTACAATGAGCAGTTCTTC CASSLRGVGTSGISSYNEQFF many TRBD2 TRBJ2-1 TRBV7-3
TGCAGCGGGAGACAGGGCATCACAGATACGCAGTATTTT CSGRQGITDTQYF many TRBD1 TRBJ2-3 TRBV29-1
TGTGCCTGGAGTATTAGAGAAGCTTTCTTT CAWSIREAFF few NA TRBJ1-1 TRBV30